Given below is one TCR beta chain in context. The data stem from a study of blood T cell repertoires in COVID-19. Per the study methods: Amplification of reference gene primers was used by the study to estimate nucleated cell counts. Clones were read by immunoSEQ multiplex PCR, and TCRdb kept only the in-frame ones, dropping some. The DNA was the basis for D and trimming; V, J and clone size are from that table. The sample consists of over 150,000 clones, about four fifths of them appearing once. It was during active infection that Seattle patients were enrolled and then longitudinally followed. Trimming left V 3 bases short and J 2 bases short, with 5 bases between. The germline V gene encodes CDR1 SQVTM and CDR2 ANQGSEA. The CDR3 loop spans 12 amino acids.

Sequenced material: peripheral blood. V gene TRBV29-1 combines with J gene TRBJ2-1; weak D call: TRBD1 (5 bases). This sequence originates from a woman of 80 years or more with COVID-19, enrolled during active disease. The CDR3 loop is CSVDRAYNEQFF. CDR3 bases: TGCAGCGTTGACAGGGCCTACAATGAGCAGTTCTTC.